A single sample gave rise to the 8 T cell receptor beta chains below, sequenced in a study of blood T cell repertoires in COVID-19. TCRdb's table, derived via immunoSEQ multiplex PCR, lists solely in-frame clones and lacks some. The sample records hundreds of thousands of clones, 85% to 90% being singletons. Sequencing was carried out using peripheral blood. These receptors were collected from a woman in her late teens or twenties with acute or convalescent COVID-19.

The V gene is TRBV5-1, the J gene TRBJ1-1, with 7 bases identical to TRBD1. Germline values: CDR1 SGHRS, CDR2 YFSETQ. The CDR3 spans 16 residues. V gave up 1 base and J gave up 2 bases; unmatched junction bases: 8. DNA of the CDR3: TGCGCCAGCAGCTTGCCCGAGGACAGGATCAACACTGAAGCTTTCTTT. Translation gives CASSLPEDRINTEAFF.

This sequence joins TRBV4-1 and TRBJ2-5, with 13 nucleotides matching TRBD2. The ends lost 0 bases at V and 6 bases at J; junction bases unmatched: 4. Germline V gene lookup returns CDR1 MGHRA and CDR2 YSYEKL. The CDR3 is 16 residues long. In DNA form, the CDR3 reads TGCGCCAGCAGCCAAGAAGGACTAGCGGGGGCCCAGACCCAGTACTTC. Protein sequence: CASSQEGLAGAQTQYF.

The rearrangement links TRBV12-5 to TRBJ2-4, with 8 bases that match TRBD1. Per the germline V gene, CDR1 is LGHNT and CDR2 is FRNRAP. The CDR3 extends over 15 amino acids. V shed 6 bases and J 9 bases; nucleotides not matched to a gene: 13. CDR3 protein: CASGLPGQASFIQYF. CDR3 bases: TGTGCTAGTGGGCTCCCGGGACAGGCCTCATTCATTCAGTACTTC.

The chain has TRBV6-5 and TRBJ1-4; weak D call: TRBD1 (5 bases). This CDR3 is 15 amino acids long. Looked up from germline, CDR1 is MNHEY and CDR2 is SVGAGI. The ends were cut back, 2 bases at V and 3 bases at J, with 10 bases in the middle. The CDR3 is CASSYAGGPNEKLFF. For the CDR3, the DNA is TGTGCCAGCAGTTACGCCGGGGGTCCTAATGAAAAACTGTTTTTT.

This CDR3 is CASEFQTGELFF. The CDR3 DNA reads TGTGCCAGCGAATTCCAGACCGGGGAGCTGTTTTTT. The V and J genes are TRBV2 and TRBJ2-2; no clear D. This CDR3 has 12 amino acids. V was cut by 8 bases and J by 5 bases, with 9 bases left in between. The germline CDR1 and CDR2 sequences are SNHLY and FYNNEI.

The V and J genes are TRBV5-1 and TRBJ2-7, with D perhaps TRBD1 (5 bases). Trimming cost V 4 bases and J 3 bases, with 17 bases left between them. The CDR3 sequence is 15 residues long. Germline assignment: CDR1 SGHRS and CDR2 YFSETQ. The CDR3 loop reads CASSPPTAYLYEQYF. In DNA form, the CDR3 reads TGCGCCAGCAGCCCTCCGACAGCTTACCTCTACGAGCAGTACTTC.

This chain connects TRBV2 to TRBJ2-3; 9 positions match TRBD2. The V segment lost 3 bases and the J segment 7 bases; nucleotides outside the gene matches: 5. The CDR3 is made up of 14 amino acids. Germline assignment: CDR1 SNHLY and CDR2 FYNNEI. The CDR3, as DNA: TGTGCCAGCAGTGAGCGGGGGGGGCTCAATACGCAGTATTTT. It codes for CASSERGGLNTQYF.

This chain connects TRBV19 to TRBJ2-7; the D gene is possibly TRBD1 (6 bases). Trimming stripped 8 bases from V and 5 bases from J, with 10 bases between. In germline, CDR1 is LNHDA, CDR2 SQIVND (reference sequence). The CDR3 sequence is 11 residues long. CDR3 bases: TGTGCCAGTGCCAGGGGCCACGAGCAGTACTTC. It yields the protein CASARGHEQYF.